The 9 T cell receptor beta chains below were found in one sample sequenced in a study of cytomegalovirus exposure and HLA in healthy donors. 13 Jbeta primers and 60 Vbeta primers were used for the PCR. Measured with immunoSEQ multiplex PCR; TCRdb has only the in-frame clones, and not every one. Here the sample spans under 200,000 clones, roughly 73% being singletons. Sequencing used PBMCs. All receptors come from a woman aged 25-40 years in good health and CMV-seronegative.

This clone appeared once. The V call is TRBV30, the J call TRBJ1-1; D unclear. Germline V lookup: CDR1 GTSNPN, CDR2 SVGIG (reference sequence). With 1 base removed from V and 0 bases from J, the gap between germline ends came to 6 bases. This CDR3 contains 13 residues. The CDR3 nucleotides are TGTGCCTGGAGTGCCTATATGAACACTGAAGCTTTCTTT. Amino acids: CAWSAYMNTEAFF. Variable domain in full (rest from reference TRBV30 and TRBJ1-1): SQTIHQWPATLVQPVGSPLSLECTVEGTSNPNLYWYRQAAGRGLQLLFYSVGIGQISSEVPQNLSASRPQDRQFILSSKKLLLSDSGFYLCAWSAYMNTEAFFGQGTRLTVV.

This chain connects TRBV5-5 to TRBJ2-7, with a weak D call TRBD2 (6 bases). The germline V gene has CDR1 SGHKS and CDR2 YYEKEE (reference sequence). The ends were cut back, 6 bases at V and 5 bases at J, with 21 bases in the middle. The CDR3 spans 15 residues. The DNA for the CDR3 is TGTGCCAGCACGCCTGGGCAGGTCAGGGAGGACGAGCAGTACTTC. This codes for CASTPGQVREDEQYF.

This clone showed up just a few times. Relative to the germline gene, one junction end is altered; a read error may explain this. This rearrangement joins TRBV7-2 to TRBJ2-1; TRBD2 matches 7 bases. The CDR3 runs to 13 residues. Germline V gene lookup returns CDR1 SGHTA and CDR2 FQGNSA. CDR3 bases: TGTGCCAGCAGCAGCTTAAAAGAGACTAGCCACATCTTC. Its protein product is CASSSLKETSHIF.

This clone was detected a few times. CDR3 DNA: TGTGCCAGCAGTGACGGGATGGGACTAGCGGGGTCAGATACGCAGTATTTT. Protein product: CASSDGMGLAGSDTQYF. V and J are TRBV6-4 and TRBJ2-3; 13 bases match TRBD2. V gave up 2 bases and J gave up 4 bases; unmatched junction bases: 6. The CDR3 totals 17 residues. CDR1 and CDR2 (germline): MRHNA, SNTAGT.

The chain joins TRBV7-2 to TRBJ2-7; D is possibly TRBD2 (5 bases). Germline V lookup: CDR1 SGHTA, CDR2 FQGNSA. V shed 0 bases and J shed 0 bases, with 9 bases lying between them. CDR3 length: 15 amino acids. This CDR3 is CASSLAPGSSYEQYF. The CDR3 bases are TGTGCCAGCAGCTTAGCCCCTGGGAGCTCCTACGAGCAGTACTTC.

This rearrangement joins TRBV29-1 to TRBJ1-1; D uncertain. CDR3 length: 13 residues. Deletions cut 1 base from V and 7 bases from J, with 13 bases between. Germline V CDR1 and CDR2: SQVTM, ANQGSEA. In nucleotides, the CDR3 is TGCAGCGTTGAAGCGTTTGCGGCAGATGAAGCTTTCTTT. Translation: CSVEAFAADEAFF.

This chain links TRBV29-1 with TRBJ1-1; 7 nucleotides line up with TRBD1. This CDR3 has 13 amino acids. The J segment lost 0 bases and the V segment lost 4 bases, leaving 2 bases of the junction unmatched. In germline, CDR1 is SQVTM, CDR2 ANQGSEA. CDR3 DNA sequence: TGCAGCGTTGGGCAGGGGGTGAACACTGAAGCTTTCTTT. The encoded protein is CSVGQGVNTEAFF.

In its sample, this clone was seen a few times. The J gene is TRBJ2-1, the V gene TRBV7-3; 16 bases align to TRBD2. The J segment lost 5 bases and the V segment lost 4 bases, leaving 5 bases of the junction unmatched. From germline, CDR1 is SGHTA and CDR2 FQGTGA. The CDR3 runs to 17 residues. CDR3 DNA sequence: TGTGCCAGCAGCTCGCAGGGGACTAGCGGGGGGGACAATGAGCAGTTCTTC. Protein: CASSSQGTSGGDNEQFF.

This clone appeared a few times. The chain employs TRBV5-1 and TRBJ1-1; possible D gene TRBD1, 6 bases. The CDR3 contains 15 residues. Germline V gene lookup returns CDR1 SGHRS and CDR2 YFSETQ. The ends were cut back, 0 bases at V and 1 base at J, with 10 bases in the middle. The CDR3 region is CASSLGMTGNTEAFF. CDR3 nucleotide sequence: TGCGCCAGCAGCTTGGGAATGACAGGGAACACTGAAGCTTTCTTT.